This T cell receptor beta chain was captured in a study of cytomegalovirus exposure and HLA in healthy donors. Primers: 60 Vbeta forward and 13 Jbeta reverse. This table comes from immunoSEQ multiplex PCR, and its TCRdb copy is limited to in-frame clones, with some not included. The sample comprises approximately 210,000 clones, over 80% of which are singletons, and over 1% rests with the top ten. The CDR3 runs 15 residues. The V gene lost 1 base and the J gene lost 0 bases, with 10 bases spanning the gap. CDR1 and CDR2 (germline): GTSNPN, SVGIG (reference sequence). Regarding the study as a whole: With later analysis, a missense DCLRE1C variant became linked to TCR beta V- and J-gene trimming. Using the classifier, cytomegalovirus status was reportedly diagnosed with high specificity and sensitivity.

With regard to this clone: What it recognizes is unknown.

Sequencing was done on a sample of PBMCs. V gene TRBV30 combines with J gene TRBJ1-5; the D gene is possibly TRBD1 (5 bases). The TCR comes from a man younger than 45 in good health and CMV-seronegative. The CDR3 sequence is CAWSGGGNSNQPQHF. DNA for the CDR3: TGTGCCTGGAGTGGGGGGGGAAATAGCAATCAGCCCCAGCATTTT.